Sequencing of this T cell receptor (beta chain) was carried out in a study of blood T cell repertoires in COVID-19. Overall study: The United States, Italy and Spain provided the acute and convalescent COVID-19 samples.

Per the study methods: The assay estimated nucleated cells by amplifying reference gene primers. The table came from immunoSEQ multiplex PCR; TCRdb's copy has only in-frame clones and leaves some out. V and J calls and clone size are as listed in that table; D and trimming were resolved from the DNA. The data contain around 200,000 clones, under 90% of them seen just once; the ten biggest clones take up approximately 15%. In Seattle, patients joined the study during active infection and were tracked longitudinally. This clone appeared many times. CDR3 length equals 15 residues. The germline V gene has CDR1 LNHDA and CDR2 SQIVND (reference sequence). V dropped 7 bases and J dropped 2; count of bases not matched to a gene: 8.

The chain employs TRBV19 and TRBJ1-5, with TRBD1 identical over 7 bases. This sequence was found in a woman in her 70s with COVID-19, enrolled during active disease. Sample: peripheral blood. The DNA of the CDR3 is TGTGCCAGTAAATGGAGACAGGGAGGCAATCAGCCCCAGCATTTT. Amino acids: CASKWRQGGNQPQHF.